The 27 T cell receptor beta chains below all came from one sample that was sequenced in a study of response to subunit inactivated influenza vaccine. TCRdb itself ran the RT-PCR reads through MiXCR, one entry per CDR3 protein. The table lists about 480,000 distinct CDR3 sequences, about 10% of them singletons, with 12% in the top ten. The specimen was PBMCs from blood, collected about 40 days after vaccination. The receptors come from a man between 45 and 60 years old who received an inactivated influenza vaccine.

This clonotype has more than one count but fewer than ten. V and J are TRBV6-5 and TRBJ2-1, with 9 positions matching TRBD1. Per germline, CDR1 MNHEY and CDR2 SVGAGI. V dropped 2 bases and J dropped 5; count of bases not matched to a gene: 4. The CDR3 runs to 15 residues. The CDR3 protein is CASSYPGQGNNEQFF. CDR3 bases: TGTGCCAGCAGTTACCCAGGACAGGGGAACAATGAGCAGTTCTTC.

This clonotype has a count of ten or more. The chain employs TRBV12-3 or TRBV12-4 and TRBJ1-2; D call uncertain. This CDR3 contains 13 residues. The germline V and J ends were trimmed by 1 base and 6 bases, with 9 bases remaining between them. The CDR3 sequence: CASSLGPPDGYTF. CDR3 bases: TGTGCCAGCAGTTTAGGACCGCCCGATGGCTACACCTTC.

The sample holds many counts of this clonotype. The rearrangement joins TRBV12-3 or TRBV12-4 to TRBJ2-5; the match to TRBD2 covers 9 bases. The length of the CDR3 is 15 residues. V lost 6 bases and J lost 5; bases outside the gene matches: 10. CDR3 coding DNA: TGTGCCAGCAGCCTCGGGACTAGCTGGAGGGAGACCCAGTACTTC. It is translated as CASSLGTSWRETQYF.

This clonotype came up many times. V and J are TRBV29-1 and TRBJ2-6; D is tentatively TRBD1 or TRBD2 (5 bases each). The CDR3 runs 13 residues. V gave up 4 bases and J gave up 4 bases, with 8 bases separating them. The germline CDR1 and CDR2 sequences are SQVTM and ANQGSEA. The CDR3 nucleotides read TGCAGCGTTGTGGGGGTCGGGGCCAACGTCCTGACTTTC. Residues: CSVVGVGANVLTF.

This clonotype was observed a handful of times. J is TRBJ2-2 and V is TRBV20-1; 8 positions agree with TRBD1. Trimming cost V 2 bases and J 3 bases; bases outside gene matches: 8. The CDR3 runs to 16 residues. Germline V lookup: CDR1 DFQATT, CDR2 SNEGSKA (reference sequence). The CDR3 nucleotides are TGCAGTGCTAGATCTTCACGGACAGGGTACACCGGGGAGCTGTTTTTT. Translating gives CSARSSRTGYTGELFF.

This clonotype was detected ten times or more. The V and J genes are TRBV5-1 and TRBJ2-7; D not resolved. The length of the CDR3 is 12 residues. Germline-derived CDR1 and CDR2 are SGHRS and YFSETQ. Trimming stripped 4 bases from V and 5 bases from J, with 10 bases between. CDR3 loop: CASSKTLDEQYF. In nucleotides, the CDR3 is TGCGCCAGCAGCAAAACGCTAGACGAGCAGTACTTC.

This clonotype turned up a few times. V and J are TRBV5-1 and TRBJ2-1; D gene unclear. Trimming took 3 bases from V and 0 from J, leaving 16 bases between them. Germline CDR1 is SGHRS and CDR2 is YFSETQ. The CDR3 has 17 amino acids. The CDR3 DNA follows: TGCGCCAGCAGCTCCTTATCGATGAGGACCTCCTACAATGAGCAGTTCTTC. Its protein is CASSSLSMRTSYNEQFF.

This clonotype was recorded many times. J is TRBJ1-1 and V is TRBV12-3 or TRBV12-4; 8 bases map to TRBD1. This CDR3 comprises 14 residues. V dropped 6 bases and J dropped 0; count of bases not matched to a gene: 3. The CDR3 loop is CASRQGALNTEAFF. CDR3 sequence (DNA): TGTGCCAGCAGGCAGGGGGCACTGAACACTGAAGCTTTCTTT.

At least ten counts were recorded for this clonotype. V gene TRBV11-1 combines with J gene TRBJ2-6; 8 positions match TRBD1. This CDR3 is 18 amino acids long. The germline V gene encodes CDR1 SGHAT and CDR2 FQDESV (reference sequence). Trimming cost V 3 bases and J 4 bases; bases outside gene matches: 11. CDR3 sequence: CASSFTGGLPRGANVLTF. For the CDR3, the DNA is TGTGCCAGCAGCTTTACAGGGGGATTGCCGAGGGGGGCCAACGTCCTGACTTTC. The variable domain in full, with the rest retrieved from reference TRBV11-1 and TRBJ2-6, is EAEVAQSPRYKITEKSQAVAFWCDPISGHATLYWYRQILGQGPELLVQFQDESVVDDSQLPKDRFSAERLKGVDSTLKIQPAELGDSAMYLCASSFTGGLPRGANVLTFGAGSRLTVL.

The chain carries TRBV5-1 and TRBJ2-5; TRBD1 matches at 7 bases. Germline loops: CDR1 SGHRS, CDR2 YFSETQ. Germline trimming cut 4 bases from V and 1 base from J; bases unmatched to any gene: 4. The CDR3 runs to 14 residues. In nucleotides, the CDR3 is TGCGCCAGCAGCACCCGGGACAGCCAAGAGACCCAGTACTTC. Translated, it gives CASSTRDSQETQYF.

A few counts support this clonotype. The DNA of the CDR3 is TGCAGCGTAGCGGACAGGGGGTACACTGAAGCTTTCTTT. Translated: CSVADRGYTEAFF. The V and J genes are TRBV29-1 and TRBJ1-1; TRBD1 aligns across 10 bases. The length of the CDR3 is 13 residues. Germline V gives CDR1 SQVTM, CDR2 ANQGSEA. V gave up 6 bases and J gave up 3 bases; unmatched junction bases: 4.

This sequence joins TRBV20-1 and TRBJ2-5, with TRBD2 matching 13 bases. The V gene's germline CDR1 is DFQATT and CDR2 SNEGSKA (reference sequence). The CDR3 loop spans 15 amino acids. The V and J ends lost 5 bases and 4 bases, in that order; junction bases with no gene match: 7. The CDR3 region has the DNA TGCAGTGCTTGGACTAGCGGGAGTATTGTAGAGACCCAGTACTTC. It codes for CSAWTSGSIVETQYF.

This clonotype was picked up a small number of times. The V call is TRBV7-3, the J call TRBJ2-1, with a tentative D call TRBD2 (6 bases). Germline assignment: CDR1 SGHTA and CDR2 FQGTGA. The CDR3 is made up of 15 amino acids. The V end was cut by 3 bases, the J end by 2 bases, with 11 bases between. As DNA, the CDR3 is TGTGCCAGCAGCTTGCCGGGAGTGGCCTACAATGAGCAGTTCTTC. This sequence encodes CASSLPGVAYNEQFF.

This clonotype was detected only a few times. At one boundary the junction diverges from the germline segment, which might be a read error. This sequence joins TRBV20-1 and TRBJ2-5, with 9 bases lining up with TRBD2. The germline CDR1 and CDR2 sequences are DFQATT and SNEGSKA (reference sequence). The CDR3 has 19 residues. This CDR3 is CSARDLFRASGIKQEAQYF. The CDR3 region has the DNA TGCAGTGCTAGAGATTTGTTTCGGGCTAGCGGGATTAAACAAGAGGCCCAGTACTTC.

This clonotype was seen a handful of times. The genes are TRBV6-5 and TRBJ2-3, with 8 bases lining up with TRBD1. The CDR3 contains 17 residues. V shed 2 bases and J 3 bases; nucleotides not matched to a gene: 10. Per germline, CDR1 MNHEY and CDR2 SVGAGI. CDR3 nucleotides: TGTGCCAGCAGTTACCCCCTGGACAGGGAGAGAACAGATACGCAGTATTTT. Amino acids: CASSYPLDRERTDTQYF.

This clonotype was detected ten times or more. The rearrangement uses TRBV5-1 and TRBJ2-1; D not resolved. V shed 3 bases and J shed 0 bases, with 13 bases lying between them. This CDR3 spans 16 amino acids. CDR1 and CDR2 from the germline V gene are SGHRS and YFSETQ. CDR3 region: CASSSHTASSYNEQFF. The DNA of the CDR3 is TGCGCCAGCAGCTCCCACACGGCGAGCTCCTACAATGAGCAGTTCTTC.

This clonotype has ten or more counts. The CDR3 sequence is CATSEPTVRGEKLFF. CDR3 nucleotide sequence: TGTGCCACCAGTGAGCCGACGGTCCGTGGTGAAAAACTGTTTTTT. The chain joins TRBV24-1 to TRBJ1-4; no firm D call. Germline V gene lookup returns CDR1 KGHDR and CDR2 SFDVKD. The CDR3 totals 15 residues. V lost 4 bases to trimming and J lost 7 bases, with 15 bases between them.

This clonotype was recorded at least ten times. V is TRBV6-2 or TRBV6-3 and J is TRBJ2-1; no clear D gene. CDR3 size: 14 residues. With 5 bases removed from V and 2 bases from J, the gap between germline ends came to 10 bases. CDR1 and CDR2 from the germline V gene are MNHEY and SVGEGT. This CDR3 reads CASSPPGAYNEQFF. CDR3 DNA: TGTGCCAGCAGTCCGCCGGGCGCCTACAATGAGCAGTTCTTC.

The chain has TRBV7-2 and TRBJ1-5; 8 bases line up with TRBD1. From germline, CDR1 is SGHTA and CDR2 FQGNSA. Trimming removed 1 base from V and 7 bases from J; junction bases left unmatched: 9. The CDR3 is made up of 16 amino acids. CDR3 nucleotide sequence: TGTGCCAGCAGCTTAGGAGGGCGGCAGGGGGCCCAGCCCCAGCATTTT. Amino acids: CASSLGGRQGAQPQHF.

The chain couples TRBV28 to TRBJ2-3; D perhaps matches TRBD1 (6 bases). Per germline, CDR1 MDHEN and CDR2 SYDVKM. The CDR3 spans 15 residues. Deletions cut 2 bases from V and 5 bases from J, with 14 bases between. The CDR3 coding sequence is TGTGCCAGCAGTTTACCTCAGGGGCAAAGAGATACGCAGTATTTT. Its translation is CASSLPQGQRDTQYF.

This clonotype has just a few counts. The gene calls are TRBV20-1 and TRBJ1-5; the D is unclear. Germline V gene lookup returns CDR1 DFQATT and CDR2 SNEGSKA (reference sequence). The CDR3 is 12 residues long. V was clipped by 3 bases and J by 3 bases, with 6 bases between them. CDR3 sequence (DNA): TGCAGTGCTAGGGCTGCCAATCAGCCCCAGCATTTT. Its translation: CSARAANQPQHF.

As for this clonotype: One end of the junction does not line up with germline, which may come from a read error. The V call is TRBV7-2, the J call TRBJ1-5; D may be TRBD1 (5 bases). From germline, CDR1 is SGHTA and CDR2 FQGNSA. The CDR3 loop spans 13 amino acids. The CDR3 loop reads CASSRRQGQPHHF. CDR3 in DNA: TGTGCCAGCAGCCGGCGGCAGGGCCAGCCCCATCATTTT.

The chain has TRBV20-1 and TRBJ2-3, with 11 bases lining up with TRBD2. The CDR3 loop spans 18 amino acids. CDR1 DFQATT and CDR2 SNEGSKA come from the germline V gene (reference sequence). Here the CDR3 DNA reads TGCTGCGCTTACCACGGTTCTAGCGGGAGGTCCTATACAGATACGCAGTATTTT. Protein product: CCAYHGSSGRSYTDTQYF.

The CDR3 nucleotides are TGTGCCAGCAGCTTAGTTGGACTGGTTCGAAGTGAGCAGTTCTTC. Amino acid sequence: CASSLVGLVRSEQFF. V and J are TRBV7-2 and TRBJ2-1; possible D gene TRBD2, 5 bases. The CDR3 has 15 residues. Germline values: CDR1 SGHTA, CDR2 FQGNSA. Trimming pared 1 base from V and 9 bases from J, leaving 16 bases between.

In this sample, this clonotype turned up many times. The chain carries TRBV24-1 and TRBJ2-3, with D uncertain. CDR3 length equals 15 residues. The germline V gene has CDR1 KGHDR and CDR2 SFDVKD. Trimming took off 4 bases at V and 0 bases at J, with 10 bases between the two ends. CDR3 region: CATSEMGSSTDTQYF. The CDR3 nucleotides are TGTGCCACCAGTGAAATGGGATCTAGCACAGATACGCAGTATTTT.

The chain has TRBV20-1 and TRBJ2-3, with a tentative D call TRBD1 (5 bases). Trimming cost V 4 bases and J 3 bases, with 8 bases left between them. The CDR3 extends over 12 amino acids. CDR1 is DFQATT and CDR2 is SNEGSKA in the germline V gene (reference sequence). CDR3 in DNA: TGCAGTGCTATCAGGGAAACAGATACGCAGTATTTT. This translates into CSAIRETDTQYF.

This clonotype has just a few counts. This chain uses TRBV10-3 with TRBJ2-2; a possible D gene is TRBD1 (6 bases). Per germline, CDR1 ENHRY and CDR2 SYGVKD. Trimming took 7 bases from V and 3 from J, leaving 12 bases between them. CDR3 size: 14 residues. CDR3 loop: CAIKGVYDTGELFF. CDR3 DNA sequence: TGTGCCATCAAGGGGGTATACGACACCGGGGAGCTGTTTTTT.